A selection of T cell receptor beta chains follows, all from one sample in a study of blood T cell repertoires in COVID-19. The table came from immunoSEQ multiplex PCR; TCRdb's copy has only in-frame clones and leaves some out. The table shows about 78,000 clones, with roughly 86% occurring only once. The sequenced material came from peripheral blood. These receptors were collected from a man over 45 with active or convalescent COVID-19. Each CDR3 is given with its conserved first and last residue. D genes are given only for firm matches. Not all rows give a size; the values are once, few, many and, for expanded clones, a class.

TGTGCCAGCAGCTTCGACAGAAATGAGCAGTTCTTC CASSFDRNEQFF TRBJ2-1 TRBV7-9 - -
TGTGCCAGCAGCTTTGGGACTAGCGGGGATGCCGGGGAGCTGTTTTTT CASSFGTSGDAGELFF TRBJ2-2 TRBV7-2 TRBD2 -
TGCGCCAGCAGCTTGGCCCGGGGCACAGATACGCAGTATTTT CASSLARGTDTQYF TRBJ2-3 TRBV5-1 - -
TGTGCCATCAGTGGCGGGACAGACACAGATACGCAGTATTTT CAISGGTDTDTQYF TRBJ2-3 TRBV10-3 - -
TGTGCCAGCAGTCCCTTTGGCACAGATACGCAGTATTTT CASSPFGTDTQYF TRBJ2-3 TRBV12-3/TRBV12-4 - once
TGTGCCAGCAGCCAGCTAGCGGGGGAAGATACGCAGTATTTT CASSQLAGEDTQYF TRBJ2-3 TRBV5-4 TRBD2 -
TGCGCCAGCAGCCAGTACCCAACAGGGGCAGGCTATGGCTACACCTTC CASSQYPTGAGYGYTF TRBJ1-2 TRBV4-1 TRBD1 few
TGTGCCATCAGTGAGTCTCTCCAGGGTACGTCGGAGACCCAGTACTTC CAISESLQGTSETQYF TRBJ2-5 TRBV10-3 - -
TGTGCCATCAGTGAGTCGCTGAGGAGGCAGTACTTC CAISESLRRQYF TRBJ2-7 TRBV10-3 - -
TGTGCCAGCAGTTTATGGGGAGAGACTGGAAACACCATATATTTT CASSLWGETGNTIYF TRBJ1-3 TRBV28 - once
TGCGCCAGCAGCCAAGAAGAGGGTTCAAGAAACACCATATATTTT CASSQEEGSRNTIYF TRBJ1-3 TRBV4-1 - -
TGTGCCAGCAGCTCGGACAGCGCGAACACTGAAGCTTTCTTT CASSSDSANTEAFF TRBJ1-1 TRBV7-2 - -
TGTGCCAGCAGAACAGGGTCCACTAATGAAAAACTGTTTTTT CASRTGSTNEKLFF TRBJ1-4 TRBV28 - -
TGTGCCAGCAGTTTTTGGCAGAACACTGAAGCTTTCTTT CASSFWQNTEAFF TRBJ1-1 TRBV27 - once
TGTGCCAGCAGTCAGGTGGGAGGGGCTGAAGCTTTCTTT CASSQVGGAEAFF TRBJ1-1 TRBV13 - -
TGTGCCATCAGTGAAGGGGGGGAGAAGAATTCACCCCTCCACTTT CAISEGGEKNSPLHF TRBJ1-6 TRBV10-3 - -
TGTGCCAGCAGTTCCCCGGGACAGGGGAACACTGAAGCTTTCTTT CASSSPGQGNTEAFF TRBJ1-1 TRBV28 TRBD1 -
TGCAGCGCCAAAACCCCGGGACAAGGCACCGGGGAGCTGTTTTTT CSAKTPGQGTGELFF TRBJ2-2 TRBV29-1 - -
TGCGCCAGCAGTCAAACCCCCTCTTGGAGCAGGGAGGGTCAGCCCCAGCATTTT CASSQTPSWSREGQPQHF TRBJ1-5 TRBV23-1 - -
TGTGCCAGCAGCTTAGACCACATCCCCTCCTACGAGCAGTACTTC CASSLDHIPSYEQYF TRBJ2-7 TRBV7-8 - -
TGTGCCAGCAGCGCCCGACAGGGCATCAATGAAAAACTGTTTTTT CASSARQGINEKLFF TRBJ1-4 TRBV3-1/TRBV3-2 TRBD1 -
TGTGCCACCAGCAGGACCGGATCCGAGACAGATGGCTACACCTTC CATSRTGSETDGYTF TRBJ1-2 TRBV15 - -
TGCGCCAGCAGCTCACAGGGGAGGACTGAAGCTTTCTTT CASSSQGRTEAFF TRBJ1-1 TRBV5-1 TRBD1 -
TGCGCCAGCAGCCGGGCAGGAGGGAATAATTCACCCCTCCACTTT CASSRAGGNNSPLHF TRBJ1-6 TRBV5-1 - -
TGTGCCAGCAGCGTAACAGGAGGGGCGGGGGGAGAGACCCAGTACTTC CASSVTGGAGGETQYF TRBJ2-5 TRBV9 TRBD2 -
TGTGCCAGCAGCCAGGGCAGATATTATGGCTACACCTTC CASSQGRYYGYTF TRBJ1-2 TRBV3-1/TRBV3-2 - -
TGTGCCAGCAGCGACCGGGACAGAAATAATGAAAAACTGTTTTTT CASSDRDRNNEKLFF TRBJ1-4 TRBV9 TRBD1 -
TGTGCCAGCAGCCGAGCGGGGGGTGGAGATACGCAGTATTTT CASSRAGGGDTQYF TRBJ2-3 TRBV7-8 TRBD2 -
TGTGCCAGCAGCGTAGCCCTAGCGGGGGCTGAAGGGGATACGCAGTATTTT CASSVALAGAEGDTQYF TRBJ2-3 TRBV9 TRBD2 -
TGTGCCAGTAGTATCCAGGAAAACACTGAAGCTTTCTTT CASSIQENTEAFF TRBJ1-1 TRBV19 - -
TGTGCCAGCAGGGGACTTCAAGAGACCCAGTACTTC CASRGLQETQYF TRBJ2-5 TRBV6-6 - -
TGCGCCAGCACCCCGAGGGCTGGGGAGACCCAGTACTTC CASTPRAGETQYF TRBJ2-5 TRBV10-1 - -
TGTGCCAGCTCACCTGAATTAGCGGGGGGGCCGAATGAGCAGTTCTTC CASSPELAGGPNEQFF TRBJ2-1 TRBV18 TRBD2 -
TGTGCCAGCGGGACAGATCTAGCCAAAAACATTCAGTACTTC CASGTDLAKNIQYF TRBJ2-4 TRBV7-9 TRBD1 once
TGTGCCAGCAGCTCCGGGACAGGGGGCGAAAAACTGTTTTTT CASSSGTGGEKLFF TRBJ1-4 TRBV7-8 TRBD1 -
TGTGCCAGCAGCTCCAGACCTGACAGGTCAAAGTTCTTC CASSSRPDRSKFF TRBJ2-1 TRBV3-1/TRBV3-2 - -
TGTGCCAGCAGTTTATGGGGAGGGGGTAAAGGTTCACCCCTCCACTTT CASSLWGGGKGSPLHF TRBJ1-6 TRBV28 - many
TGTGCCAGCACTAGGAGACAGGGCATATTTTACGAGCAGTACTTC CASTRRQGIFYEQYF TRBJ2-7 TRBV21-1 - -
TGTGCCAGCAGTGACTCTACAGGGTATGTCAATGAGCAGTTCTTC CASSDSTGYVNEQFF TRBJ2-1 TRBV6-4 - -
TGTGCCAGCAGGCCACAGGGGAGAGAGACCCAGTACTTC CASRPQGRETQYF TRBJ2-5 TRBV28 TRBD1 -
TGTGCCAGCAGCTTAAACAGGGAGGATACGCAGTATTTT CASSLNREDTQYF TRBJ2-3 TRBV9 - -
TGTGCCAGTAGTGTGAGCGGGGTAGGGGAGCAGTTCTTC CASSVSGVGEQFF TRBJ2-1 TRBV19 TRBD2 -
TGCGCCAGCAGCCAAGGAAGGGTGACAGAATGGAATGGCTACACCTTC CASSQGRVTEWNGYTF TRBJ1-2 TRBV4-1 - -
TGTGCCAGCAGTGTACAGGGGGCCCTAGAGAAGTATGGCTACACCTTC CASSVQGALEKYGYTF TRBJ1-2 TRBV25-1 TRBD1 -
TGTGCCAGCAGCTTAGGAGAAGAAAAACTGTTTTTT CASSLGEEKLFF TRBJ1-4 TRBV11-2 - few